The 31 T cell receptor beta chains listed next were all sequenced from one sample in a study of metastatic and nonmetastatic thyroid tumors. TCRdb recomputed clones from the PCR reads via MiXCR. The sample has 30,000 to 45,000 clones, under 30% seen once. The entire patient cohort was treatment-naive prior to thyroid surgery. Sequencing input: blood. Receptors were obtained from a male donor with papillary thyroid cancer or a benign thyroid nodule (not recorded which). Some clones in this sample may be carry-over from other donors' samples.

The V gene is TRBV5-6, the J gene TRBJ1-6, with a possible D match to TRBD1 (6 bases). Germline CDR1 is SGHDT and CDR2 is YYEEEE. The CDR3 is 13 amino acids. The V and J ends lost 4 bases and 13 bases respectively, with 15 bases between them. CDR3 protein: CASSIHEGGPLHF. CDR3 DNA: TGTGCCAGCAGCATACACGAGGGGGGGCCCCTCCACTTT.

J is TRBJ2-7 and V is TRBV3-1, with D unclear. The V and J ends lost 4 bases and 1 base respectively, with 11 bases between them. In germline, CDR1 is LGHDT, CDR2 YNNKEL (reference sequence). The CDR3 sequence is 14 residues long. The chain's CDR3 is CASSLRMTSYEQYF. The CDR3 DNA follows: TGTGCCAGCAGCCTTCGCATGACTTCCTACGAGCAGTACTTC.

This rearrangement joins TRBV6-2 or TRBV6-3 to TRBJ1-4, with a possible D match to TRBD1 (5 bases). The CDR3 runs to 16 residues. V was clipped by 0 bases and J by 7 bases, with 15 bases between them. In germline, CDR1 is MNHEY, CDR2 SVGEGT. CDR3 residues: CASSYSTRGGVEKLFF. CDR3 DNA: TGTGCCAGCAGTTACTCGACTCGGGGCGGGGTTGAAAAACTGTTTTTT.

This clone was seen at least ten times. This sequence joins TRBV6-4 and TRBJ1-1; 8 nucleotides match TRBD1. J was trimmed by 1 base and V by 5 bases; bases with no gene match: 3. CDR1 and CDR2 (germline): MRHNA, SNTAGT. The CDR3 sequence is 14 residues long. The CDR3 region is CASSPGTGNTEAFF. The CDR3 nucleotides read TGTGCCAGCAGTCCCGGGACAGGGAACACTGAAGCTTTCTTT.

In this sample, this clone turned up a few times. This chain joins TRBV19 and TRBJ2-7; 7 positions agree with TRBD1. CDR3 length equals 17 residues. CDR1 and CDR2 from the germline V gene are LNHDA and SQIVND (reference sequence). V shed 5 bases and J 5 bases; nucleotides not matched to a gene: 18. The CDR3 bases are TGTGCCAGTAGTCCCAGATGGTCCGGGACAGAGACCCACGAGCAGTACTTC. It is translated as CASSPRWSGTETHEQYF.

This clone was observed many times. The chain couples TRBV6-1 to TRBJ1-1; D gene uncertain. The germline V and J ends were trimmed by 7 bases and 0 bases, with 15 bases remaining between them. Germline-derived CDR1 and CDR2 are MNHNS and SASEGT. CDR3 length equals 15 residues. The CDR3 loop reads CASNPHTVMNTEAFF. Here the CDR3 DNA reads TGTGCCAGCAACCCTCACACAGTCATGAACACTGAAGCTTTCTTT.

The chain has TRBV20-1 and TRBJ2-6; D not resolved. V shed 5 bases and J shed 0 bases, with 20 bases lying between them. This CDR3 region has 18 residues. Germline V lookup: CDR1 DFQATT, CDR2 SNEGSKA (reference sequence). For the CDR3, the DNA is TGCAGTGCTCCCCACTGGGAAAGGGCCCGCTCTGGGGCCAACGTCCTGACTTTC. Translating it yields CSAPHWERARSGANVLTF.

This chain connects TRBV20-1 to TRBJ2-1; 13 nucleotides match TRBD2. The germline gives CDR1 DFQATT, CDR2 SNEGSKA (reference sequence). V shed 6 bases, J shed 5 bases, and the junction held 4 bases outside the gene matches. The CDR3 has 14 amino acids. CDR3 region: CSAAGLAGHNEQFF. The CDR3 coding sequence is TGCAGTGCCGCGGGACTAGCGGGACACAATGAGCAGTTCTTC.

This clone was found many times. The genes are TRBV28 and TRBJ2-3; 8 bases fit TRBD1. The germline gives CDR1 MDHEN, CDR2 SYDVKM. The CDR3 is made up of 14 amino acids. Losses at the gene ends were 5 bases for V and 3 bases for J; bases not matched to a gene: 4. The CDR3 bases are TGTGCCAGCAGTAAAGGACAGGGTACAGATACGCAGTATTTT. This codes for CASSKGQGTDTQYF.

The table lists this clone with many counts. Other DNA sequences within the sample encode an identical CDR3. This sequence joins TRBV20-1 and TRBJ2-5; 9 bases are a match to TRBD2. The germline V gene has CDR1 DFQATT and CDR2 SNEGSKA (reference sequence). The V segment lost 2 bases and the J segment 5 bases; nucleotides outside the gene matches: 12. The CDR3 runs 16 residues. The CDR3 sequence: CSARSGRREGRETQYF. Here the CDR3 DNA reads TGCAGTGCTAGAAGTGGGCGGCGGGAGGGCCGGGAGACCCAGTACTTC.

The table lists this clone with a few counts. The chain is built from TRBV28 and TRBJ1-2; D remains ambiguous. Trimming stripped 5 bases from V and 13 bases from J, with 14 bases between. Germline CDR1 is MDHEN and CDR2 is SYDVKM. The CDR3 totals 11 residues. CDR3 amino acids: CASSRRGPLTF. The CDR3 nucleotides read TGTGCCAGCAGTAGACGGGGTCCCCTCACCTTC.

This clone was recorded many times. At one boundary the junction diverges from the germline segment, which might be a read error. The CDR3, as DNA: TGCGCCAGCAATGAGCGGGAGGTTACAGATACGCAGTATTTT. Its translation: CASNEREVTDTQYF. The rearrangement uses TRBV10-1 and TRBJ2-3; 9 nucleotides align to TRBD2. The CDR3 contains 14 residues. The germline CDR1 and CDR2 sequences are WNHNN and SYGVQD (reference sequence).

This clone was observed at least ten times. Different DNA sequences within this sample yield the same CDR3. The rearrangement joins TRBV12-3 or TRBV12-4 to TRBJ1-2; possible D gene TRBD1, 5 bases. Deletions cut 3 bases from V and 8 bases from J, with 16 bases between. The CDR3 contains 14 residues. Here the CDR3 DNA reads TGTGCCAGCAGTTTCGGGGGGACGGGGCAAGGCTACACCTTC. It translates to CASSFGGTGQGYTF.

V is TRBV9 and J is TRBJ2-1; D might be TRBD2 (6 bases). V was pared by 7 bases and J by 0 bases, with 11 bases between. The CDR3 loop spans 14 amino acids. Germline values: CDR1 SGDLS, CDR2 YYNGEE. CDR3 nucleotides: TGTGCCAGCGGGGGGAGTTCCTCCTACAATGAGCAGTTCTTC. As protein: CASGGSSSYNEQFF.

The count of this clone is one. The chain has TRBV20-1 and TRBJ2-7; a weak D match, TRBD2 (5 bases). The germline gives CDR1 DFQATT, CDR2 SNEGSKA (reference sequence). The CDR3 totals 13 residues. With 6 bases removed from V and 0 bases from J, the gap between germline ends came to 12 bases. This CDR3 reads CSARTSASYEQYF. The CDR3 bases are TGCAGTGCGCGGACTTCGGCCTCCTACGAGCAGTACTTC.

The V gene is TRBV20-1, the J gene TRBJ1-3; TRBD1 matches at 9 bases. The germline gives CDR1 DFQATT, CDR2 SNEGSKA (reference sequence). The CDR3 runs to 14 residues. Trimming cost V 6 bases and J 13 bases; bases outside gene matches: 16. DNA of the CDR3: TGCAGTGCATTCGTAGGACAGGGGTCTGAGGAAATATATTTT. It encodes CSAFVGQGSEEIYF.

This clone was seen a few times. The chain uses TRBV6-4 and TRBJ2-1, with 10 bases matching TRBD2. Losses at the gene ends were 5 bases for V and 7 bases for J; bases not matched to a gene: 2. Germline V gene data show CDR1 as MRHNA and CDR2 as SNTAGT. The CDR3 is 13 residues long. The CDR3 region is CASSRLAGNEQFF. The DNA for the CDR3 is TGTGCCAGCAGTCGACTAGCGGGTAATGAGCAGTTCTTC.

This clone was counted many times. CDR3 DNA: TGTGCCAGTAGTATAGGGACAGGGTGGTCCTACAATGAGCAGTTCTTC. Translated, it gives CASSIGTGWSYNEQFF. V usage is TRBV19 and J usage is TRBJ2-1; 8 bases align to TRBD1. The CDR3 is 16 residues long. V lost 1 base, J lost 1 base, and 3 bases stayed unmatched. Germline values: CDR1 LNHDA, CDR2 SQIVND (reference sequence).

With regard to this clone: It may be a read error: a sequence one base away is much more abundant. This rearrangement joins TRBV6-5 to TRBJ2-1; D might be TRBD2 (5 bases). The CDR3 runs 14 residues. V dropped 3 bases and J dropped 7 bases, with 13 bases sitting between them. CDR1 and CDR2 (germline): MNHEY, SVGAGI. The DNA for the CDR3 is TGTGCCAGCAGTTATAACGGGGTTTATAATGAGCAGTTCTTC. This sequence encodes CASSYNGVYNEQFF.

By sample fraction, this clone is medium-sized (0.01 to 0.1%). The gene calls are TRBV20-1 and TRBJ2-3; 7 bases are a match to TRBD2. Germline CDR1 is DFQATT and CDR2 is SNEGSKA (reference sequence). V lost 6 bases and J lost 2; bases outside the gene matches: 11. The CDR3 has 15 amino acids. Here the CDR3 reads CSAEEAGQFTDTQYF. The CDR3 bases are TGCAGTGCCGAAGAAGCGGGGCAATTCACAGATACGCAGTATTTT.

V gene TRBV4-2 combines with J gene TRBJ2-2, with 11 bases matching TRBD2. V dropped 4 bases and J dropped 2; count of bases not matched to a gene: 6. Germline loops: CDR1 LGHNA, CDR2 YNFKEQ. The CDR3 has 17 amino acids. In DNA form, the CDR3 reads TGTGCCAGCAGCCCGCCGGGACTAGCGGCAAACACCGGGGAGCTGTTTTTT. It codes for CASSPPGLAANTGELFF.

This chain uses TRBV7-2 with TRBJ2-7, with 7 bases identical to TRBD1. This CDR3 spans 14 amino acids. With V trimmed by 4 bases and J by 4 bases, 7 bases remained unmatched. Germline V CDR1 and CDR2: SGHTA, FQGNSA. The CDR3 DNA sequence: TGTGCCAGCAGCTCGTCCCGGGACAGTTACGAGCAGTACTTC. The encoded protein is CASSSSRDSYEQYF.

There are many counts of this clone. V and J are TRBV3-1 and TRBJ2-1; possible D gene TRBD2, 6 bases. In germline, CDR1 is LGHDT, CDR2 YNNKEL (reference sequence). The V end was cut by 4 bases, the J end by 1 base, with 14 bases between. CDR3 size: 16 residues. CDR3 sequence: CASSPKGGRSYNEQFF. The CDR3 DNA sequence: TGTGCCAGCAGCCCAAAAGGTGGGAGGTCCTACAATGAGCAGTTCTTC.

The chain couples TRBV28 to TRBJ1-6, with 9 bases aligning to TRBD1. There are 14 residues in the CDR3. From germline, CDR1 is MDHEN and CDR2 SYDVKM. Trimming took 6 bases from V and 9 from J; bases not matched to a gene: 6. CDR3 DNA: TGTGCCAGCAGCTGGACAGGGGAAACTTCACCCCTCCACTTT. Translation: CASSWTGETSPLHF. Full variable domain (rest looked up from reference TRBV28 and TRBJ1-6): DVKVTQSSRYLVKRTGEKVFLECVQDMDHENMFWYRQDPGLGLRLIYFSYDVKMKEKGDIPEGYSVSREKKERFSLILESASTNQTSMYLCASSWTGETSPLHFGNGTRLTVT.

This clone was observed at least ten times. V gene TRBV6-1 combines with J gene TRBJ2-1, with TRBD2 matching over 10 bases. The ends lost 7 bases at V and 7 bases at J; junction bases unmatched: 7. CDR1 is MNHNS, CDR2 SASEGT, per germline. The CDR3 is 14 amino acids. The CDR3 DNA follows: TGTGCCAGCAAGCTAGCGGGAGTAGGGAATGAGCAGTTCTTC. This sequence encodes CASKLAGVGNEQFF.

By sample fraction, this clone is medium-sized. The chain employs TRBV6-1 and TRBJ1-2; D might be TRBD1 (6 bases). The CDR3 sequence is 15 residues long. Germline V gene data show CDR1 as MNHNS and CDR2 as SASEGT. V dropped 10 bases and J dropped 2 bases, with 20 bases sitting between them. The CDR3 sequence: CAIVDRSSGNYGYTF. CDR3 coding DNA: TGTGCCATCGTTGACAGGTCCTCGGGGAACTATGGCTACACCTTC.

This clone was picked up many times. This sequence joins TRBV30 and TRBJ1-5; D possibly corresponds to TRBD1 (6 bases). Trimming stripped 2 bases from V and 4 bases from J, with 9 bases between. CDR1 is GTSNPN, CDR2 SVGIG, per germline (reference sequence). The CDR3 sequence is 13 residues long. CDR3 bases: TGTGCCTGGAGTTCACAGGGAAATCAGCCCCAGCATTTT. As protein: CAWSSQGNQPQHF.

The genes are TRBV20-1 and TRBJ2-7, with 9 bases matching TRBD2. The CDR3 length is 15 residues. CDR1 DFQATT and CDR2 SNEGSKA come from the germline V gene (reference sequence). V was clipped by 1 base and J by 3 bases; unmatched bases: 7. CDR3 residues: CSARAVAGGDYEQYF. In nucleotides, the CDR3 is TGCAGTGCTAGAGCTGTGGCGGGAGGGGACTACGAGCAGTACTTC.

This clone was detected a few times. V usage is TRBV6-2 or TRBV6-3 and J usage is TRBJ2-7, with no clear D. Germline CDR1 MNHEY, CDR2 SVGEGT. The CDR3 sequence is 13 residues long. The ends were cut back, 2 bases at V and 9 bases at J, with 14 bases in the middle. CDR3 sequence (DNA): TGTGCCAGCAGTTACCGCAGTACTATCGGGCAGTACTTC. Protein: CASSYRSTIGQYF.

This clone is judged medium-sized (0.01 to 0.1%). CDR3 amino acids: CASSGDRGRNQPQHF. The CDR3 DNA reads as TGTGCCAGCAGTGGCGACAGGGGACGAAATCAGCCCCAGCATTTT. The rearrangement links TRBV6-1 to TRBJ1-5; 8 bases are shared with TRBD1. Germline values: CDR1 MNHNS, CDR2 SASEGT. Germline trimming cut 4 bases from V and 4 bases from J; bases unmatched to any gene: 6. This CDR3 is built from 15 residues.

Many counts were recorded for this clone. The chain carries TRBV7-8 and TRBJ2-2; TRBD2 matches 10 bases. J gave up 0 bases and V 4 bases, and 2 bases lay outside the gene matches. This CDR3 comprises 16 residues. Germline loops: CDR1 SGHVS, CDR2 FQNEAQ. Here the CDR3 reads CASSSLAGTNTGELFF. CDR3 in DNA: TGTGCCAGCAGCTCACTAGCGGGAACGAACACCGGGGAGCTGTTTTTT.